Each of the 26 T cell receptor beta chains below was sequenced from the same sample in a study of identical twins. A single record per CDR3 protein comes from TCRdb applying MiXCR to the 5' RACE reads. In the table there are some 1,600,000 distinct CDR3 sequences, 25% to 35% of which are singletons. The sequenced material came from cord blood. All receptors come from a newborn girl in good health.

This clonotype has only a few counts. This chain links TRBV11-2 with TRBJ1-1, with 7 nucleotides matching TRBD1. The junction had 8 bases not matched to a gene; V was cut back by 5 bases and J by 11 bases. CDR1 is SGHAT and CDR2 is FQNNGV in the germline V gene. The CDR3 contains 12 residues. CDR3 in amino acids: CASSPGQVSAFF. In DNA form, the CDR3 reads TGTGCCAGCAGCCCTGGACAGGTATCGGCTTTCTTT.

The gene calls are TRBV20-1 and TRBJ2-3, with D maybe TRBD1 (6 bases). The germline V gene encodes CDR1 DFQATT and CDR2 SNEGSKA (reference sequence). CDR3 length: 14 residues. The CDR3 DNA follows: TGCAGCGAGGTGCCAGACAGGAGCACAGATACGCAGTATTTT. Translating it yields CSEVPDRSTDTQYF.

The table lists this clonotype with a few counts. The chain uses TRBV14 and TRBJ2-4; no reliable D call. TRBJ2-7 explains the end of the DNA better; the J call may be wrong. The germline CDR1 and CDR2 sequences are SGHDN and FVKESK. The CDR3 has 13 amino acids. The CDR3 bases are TGTGCCAGCAGCCAAGTTGGAAGGGACGAGCAGTACTTC. The encoded protein is CASSQVGRDEQYF.

This rearrangement joins TRBV6-1 to TRBJ1-1; D is uncertain. This CDR3 is 15 amino acids long. V was cut by 3 bases and J by 5 bases, with 16 bases left in between. Germline CDR1 is MNHNS and CDR2 is SASEGT. The CDR3 nucleotides are TGTGCCAGCAGTGAGAGCGACGGACGGTTTACTGAAGCTTTCTTT. Protein product: CASSESDGRFTEAFF.

The V call is TRBV20-1, the J call TRBJ2-7; TRBD1 is a possible D gene (6 bases). Germline CDR1 and CDR2: DFQATT and SNEGSKA (reference sequence). This CDR3 spans 17 amino acids. The V end was cut by 3 bases, the J end by 1 base, with 22 bases between. In nucleotides, the CDR3 is TGCAGTGCTAGTCCCGGCCCTCCACTCGACAGGTCCTACGAGCAGTACTTC. This encodes CSASPGPPLDRSYEQYF.

This clonotype was counted ten times or more. The V gene is TRBV5-1, the J gene TRBJ2-7; D unclear. Germline V gives CDR1 SGHRS, CDR2 YFSETQ. The V gene lost 2 bases and the J gene lost 4 bases, with 4 bases spanning the gap. This CDR3 has 11 amino acids. The CDR3 sequence is CASSFEYEQYF. The CDR3 DNA follows: TGCGCCAGCAGCTTTGAGTACGAGCAGTACTTC.

This clonotype came up a few times. This chain links TRBV20-1 with TRBJ1-2, with TRBD1 matching 8 bases. Germline V gene data show CDR1 as DFQATT and CDR2 as SNEGSKA (reference sequence). This CDR3 has 13 residues. Trimming removed 5 bases from V and 4 bases from J; junction bases left unmatched: 6. CDR3 protein: CSAAGTGSYGYTF. The CDR3 nucleotides are TGCAGTGCTGCCGGGACAGGTTCCTATGGCTACACCTTC.

This clonotype was recorded many times. The rearrangement links TRBV2 to TRBJ1-2, with D unresolved. Between the trimmed V and J ends, which lost 3 bases and 7 bases, there was a span of 9 bases. The CDR3 has 12 residues. Germline V lookup: CDR1 SNHLY, CDR2 FYNNEI. The CDR3: CASSDSLAGYTF. In DNA, the CDR3 is TGTGCCAGCAGTGATTCGTTGGCTGGCTACACCTTC.

V usage is TRBV28 and J usage is TRBJ2-2, with D possibly TRBD2 on 6 matching bases. Trimming took 10 bases from V and 0 from J, leaving 18 bases between them. Germline V CDR1 and CDR2: MDHEN, SYDVKM. This CDR3 comprises 16 residues. The chain's CDR3 is CAIPRDGNANTGELFF. As DNA, the CDR3 is TGTGCCATACCGCGGGATGGGAACGCGAACACCGGGGAGCTGTTTTTT. Based on the CDR3 plus reference TRBV28 and TRBJ2-2, the full variable domain is DVKVTQSSRYLVKRTGEKVFLECVQDMDHENMFWYRQDPGLGLRLIYFSYDVKMKEKGDIPEGYSVSREKKERFSLILESASTNQTSMYLCAIPRDGNANTGELFFGEGSRLTVL.

The chain has TRBV4-2 and TRBJ2-3; 7 positions match TRBD2. Germline values: CDR1 LGHNA, CDR2 YNFKEQ. This CDR3 is 16 amino acids long. The ends lost 0 bases at V and 2 bases at J; junction bases unmatched: 5. The CDR3 is CASSQERAGITDTQYF. The CDR3 bases are TGTGCCAGCAGCCAAGAAAGAGCGGGAATCACAGATACGCAGTATTTT.

This clonotype occurred a few times. This could be a read error, since a much larger clone is one nucleotide away. The CDR3 loop is CASSLTSGRYNEQYF. CDR3 coding DNA: TGCGCCAGCAGCTTGACTAGCGGGAGATACAATGAGCAGTACTTC. The chain has TRBV5-1 and TRBJ2-1; 11 bases line up with TRBD2. The end of the DNA is better explained by TRBJ2-7, so the J call may be wrong. CDR3 length: 15 residues. Germline CDR1 reads SGHRS; CDR2 reads YFSETQ.

This chain connects TRBV20-1 to TRBJ2-5; 8 bases agree with TRBD1. J gave up 4 bases and V 3 bases, and 4 bases lay outside the gene matches. From germline, CDR1 is DFQATT and CDR2 SNEGSKA (reference sequence). This CDR3 comprises 13 residues. CDR3 amino acids: CSASPQGVETQYF. The CDR3 DNA is TGCAGTGCTAGTCCACAGGGGGTAGAGACCCAGTACTTC.

This sequence joins TRBV20-1 and TRBJ1-2; D unclear. This CDR3 comprises 10 residues. V was cut by 5 bases and J by 4 bases, with 5 bases left in between. The V gene's germline CDR1 is DFQATT and CDR2 SNEGSKA (reference sequence). As DNA, the CDR3 is TGCAGTGCTTACAGCTATGGCTACACCTTC. Its translation is CSAYSYGYTF.

This clonotype has a handful of counts. This sequence joins TRBV5-1 and TRBJ2-3, with D tentatively TRBD2 (6 bases). Germline V lookup: CDR1 SGHRS, CDR2 YFSETQ. V was cut by 0 bases and J by 0 bases, with 17 bases left in between. CDR3 length equals 18 residues. CDR3 DNA: TGCGCCAGCAGCTTGGCCCTAATAGCGGCCTATAGCACAGATACGCAGTATTTT. This gives the protein CASSLALIAAYSTDTQYF.

CDR3 coding DNA: TGCAGTGCTGGGGGGCGGAACTACGAGCAGTACTTC. It codes for CSAGGRNYEQYF. The chain combines TRBV20-1 with TRBJ2-4; D tentatively reads TRBD1 or TRBD2 (6 bases each). The J call may be incorrect, as the DNA end agrees better with TRBJ2-7. This CDR3 is 12 amino acids long. Germline V gene lookup returns CDR1 DFQATT and CDR2 SNEGSKA (reference sequence).

This clonotype has ten or more counts. The chain uses TRBV29-1 and TRBJ2-3; D perhaps matches TRBD1 (6 bases). V lost 0 bases and J lost 1, with 8 bases in between. Per the germline V gene, CDR1 is SQVTM and CDR2 is ANQGSEA. CDR3 length equals 14 residues. DNA for the CDR3: TGCAGCGTTGAAGATGGACAGCGCACAGATACGCAGTATTTT. This gives the protein CSVEDGQRTDTQYF.

This clonotype was picked up a small number of times. This chain joins TRBV20-1 and TRBJ2-5; 9 bases are a match to TRBD2. V gave up 1 base and J gave up 4 bases; unmatched junction bases: 10. This CDR3 has 16 amino acids. Looked up from germline, CDR1 is DFQATT and CDR2 is SNEGSKA (reference sequence). The CDR3 here is CSARVPLAGVRETQYF. The CDR3 DNA sequence: TGCAGTGCTAGAGTTCCATTAGCGGGAGTAAGAGAGACCCAGTACTTC.

V and J are TRBV20-1 and TRBJ2-7; perhaps TRBD2 as D (6 bases). Matching the DNA end better, TRBJ2-4 makes the J call doubtful. Germline values: CDR1 DFQATT, CDR2 SNEGSKA (reference sequence). This CDR3 is built from 13 residues. The CDR3 region is CSASGGPLNIQYF. CDR3 DNA: TGCAGTGCTAGCGGGGGACCCCTTAACATTCAGTACTTC.

This clonotype was counted only a few times. Here the CDR3 DNA reads TGTGCCAGCAGCTCCGTAGCGGGAGGTAATGAGCAGTTCTTC. Its translation: CASSSVAGGNEQFF. The chain employs TRBV7-2 and TRBJ2-1, with 10 bases lining up with TRBD2. The junction had 4 bases not matched to a gene; V was cut back by 4 bases and J by 7 bases. CDR1 SGHTA and CDR2 FQGNSA come from the germline V gene. The CDR3 extends over 14 amino acids. The full variable domain, with the rest looked up from reference TRBV7-2 and TRBJ2-1, is GAGVSQSPSNKVTEKGKDVELRCDPISGHTALYWYRQSLGQGLEFLIYFQGNSAPDKSGLPSDRFSAERTGGSVSTLTIQRTQQEDSAVYLCASSSVAGGNEQFFGPGTRLTVL.

As concerns this clonotype: Possible read error: a much larger clone is one base away. This chain links TRBV12-5 with TRBJ2-1; no clear D. The J call may be wrong; the DNA end is better matched by TRBJ2-7. CDR3 length: 12 residues. Per germline, CDR1 LGHNT and CDR2 FRNRAP. The CDR3 nucleotides are TGTGCTAGTGGTTTGGGTTACAATGAGCAGTACTTC. Translating gives CASGLGYNEQYF.

The CDR3 protein is CASTVGLVFYNEQFF. The CDR3 region has the DNA TGTGCCAGCACCGTAGGACTAGTCTTTTACAATGAGCAGTTCTTC. This chain connects TRBV6-1 to TRBJ2-1; 7 positions agree with TRBD2. The germline gives CDR1 MNHNS, CDR2 SASEGT. This CDR3 contains 15 residues. The trim removed 7 bases at V and 4 bases at J, leaving 10 bases unmatched.

Only a few counts were recorded for this clonotype. This rearrangement joins TRBV20-1 to TRBJ2-4, with a tentative D call TRBD2 (5 bases). Germline V gives CDR1 DFQATT, CDR2 SNEGSKA (reference sequence). This CDR3 has 12 residues. Trimming left V 5 bases short and J 6 bases short, with 11 bases between. The CDR3 region is CSAHSEGNIQYF. The DNA for the CDR3 is TGCAGTGCTCATAGCGAGGGAAACATTCAGTACTTC.

This clonotype was counted a few times. The chain recombines TRBV5-1 with TRBJ1-4; 9 nucleotides match TRBD1. CDR3 length equals 15 residues. With 4 bases clipped from V and 8 bases from J, the junction kept 9 bases outside the gene matches. Germline V gives CDR1 SGHRS, CDR2 YFSETQ. The DNA of the CDR3 is TGCGCCAGCAGCCCAACCGGGACAGGGCGCGAAAAACTGTTTTTT. Translating gives CASSPTGTGREKLFF.

Points on this clonotype: A much more abundant neighbour one base away suggests this may be a read error. This sequence joins TRBV7-9 and TRBJ2-1; D gene unclear. Germline lookup yields CDR1 SEHNR and CDR2 FQNEAQ (reference sequence). V shed 7 bases and J shed 9 bases, with 1 base lying between them. The CDR3 length is 8 residues. The CDR3 loop is CASTEQFF. The DNA for the CDR3 is TGTGCCAGCACTGAGCAGTTCTTC.

This chain uses TRBV11-2 with TRBJ2-5; D not resolved. V was trimmed by 3 bases and J by 4 bases, leaving 12 bases between them. CDR3 length: 14 residues. Germline assignment: CDR1 SGHAT and CDR2 FQNNGV. CDR3 amino acids: CASSFGVTRETQYF. The CDR3 DNA follows: TGTGCCAGCAGCTTCGGAGTCACAAGAGAGACCCAGTACTTC.

This clonotype has more than one count but fewer than ten. The rearrangement joins TRBV2 to TRBJ2-7; D is uncertain. Germline values: CDR1 SNHLY, CDR2 FYNNEI. The CDR3 consists of 12 residues. V dropped 6 bases and J dropped 2 bases, with 8 bases sitting between them. The CDR3 is CASRASPYEQYF. CDR3 DNA: TGTGCCAGCAGGGCTTCTCCCTACGAGCAGTACTTC.